These 18 T cell receptor beta chains came from one sample sequenced in a study of beta chain features in type 1 diabetes (dated 2018 in TCRdb). Library generation was performed with the immunoSEQ multiplex PCR assay. All of the isolated RNA was reverse transcribed with the High Capacity cDNA Reverse Transcription Kit, so expressed TCRB transcripts were sequenced. This is the immuneACCESS table as TCRdb keeps it, with only in-frame sequences that have V and J called. A part of the clones is gone; compared with another copy, unresolved V genes explain less than half, and the rest is unexplained. The table for this sample lists 350,000 to 400,000 clones; more than 12% of them were counted only once. Under 0.02% of the sample is held by the ten biggest clonotypes. The sequenced material came from naive CD4+ T cells from blood. In the paper's terms, the cell subset or site label means: true naive CD4+ T cells. The receptors originated from a woman between 18 and 29 years old in good health.

V usage is TRBV7-9 and J usage is TRBJ2-4, with unresolved D. The V and J ends lost 4 bases and 3 bases respectively, with 19 bases between them. Germline-derived CDR1 and CDR2 are SEHNR and FQNEAQ (reference sequence). The CDR3 loop spans 17 amino acids. The CDR3 spells CASSSVAMVLVKNIQYF. The CDR3 region has the DNA TGTGCCAGCAGCTCGGTAGCCATGGTTTTGGTCAAAAACATTCAGTACTTC. Looking up the rest from reference TRBV7-9 and TRBJ2-4 gives the full variable domain: DTGVSQNPRHKITKRGQNVTFRCDPISEHNRLYWYRQTLGQGPEFLTYFQNEAQLEKSRLLSDRFSAERPKGSFSTLEIQRTEQGDSAMYLCASSSVAMVLVKNIQYFGAGTRLSVL.

This CDR3 is CASGLDSQETQYF. Here the CDR3 DNA reads TGTGCTAGTGGTTTGGACAGCCAAGAGACCCAGTACTTC. This chain connects TRBV12-5 to TRBJ2-5, with D hard to call. Germline lookup yields CDR1 LGHNT and CDR2 FRNRAP. The V gene lost 1 base and the J gene lost 1 base, with 4 bases spanning the gap. The CDR3 length is 13 residues.

This clone was counted between two and nine times. The CDR3 bases are TGTGCCAGCAGCCAACAGGGCTACGAGCAGTACTTC. Translation gives CASSQQGYEQYF. The chain employs TRBV4-2 and TRBJ2-7; a possible D gene is TRBD1 (5 bases). Germline assignment: CDR1 LGHNA and CDR2 YNFKEQ. V was cut by 2 bases and J by 3 bases, with 5 bases left in between. CDR3 size: 12 residues.

The chain recombines TRBV15 with TRBJ2-7; 10 nucleotides align to TRBD2. Germline-derived CDR1 and CDR2 are LNHNV and YYDKDF (reference sequence). The CDR3 loop spans 16 amino acids. V gave up 6 bases and J gave up 10 bases; unmatched junction bases: 18. As DNA, the CDR3 is TGTGCCACCAGGATCCCATCGGCAAGCGGGAGGGCCGAACAGTACTTC. It encodes CATRIPSASGRAEQYF.

In DNA, the CDR3 is TGTGCCAGCAGTTTGACTAGCGGGAGGGACGAGCAGTACTTC. Translating it yields CASSLTSGRDEQYF. This chain joins TRBV6-5 and TRBJ2-7; 14 nucleotides match TRBD2. Germline V gene data show CDR1 as MNHEY and CDR2 as SVGAGI. J gave up 5 bases and V 4 bases, and 1 base lay outside the gene matches. The CDR3 is 14 residues long.

This clone turned up a few times. This chain uses TRBV28 with TRBJ1-1; D not certain. CDR3 size: 12 residues. Germline V gene sequence: CDR1 MDHEN, CDR2 SYDVKM. Trimming removed 6 bases from V and 10 bases from J, with 15 bases in between. CDR3 nucleotide sequence: TGTGCCAGCAGCCCTCTGGCTGGGAGAGCTTTCTTT. It codes for CASSPLAGRAFF.

This clone was seen only a few times. The chain couples TRBV29-1 to TRBJ1-5; possible D gene TRBD1, 5 bases. The germline gives CDR1 SQVTM, CDR2 ANQGSEA. Trimming pared 4 bases from V and 0 bases from J, leaving 7 bases between. This CDR3 spans 13 amino acids. The CDR3 loop is CSVGGVSNQPQHF. The CDR3 coding sequence is TGCAGCGTTGGGGGGGTTAGCAATCAGCCCCAGCATTTT.

The V and J genes are TRBV9 and TRBJ2-2; 10 bases map to TRBD2. CDR3 length equals 20 residues. Per the germline V gene, CDR1 is SGDLS and CDR2 is YYNGEE. V trimming: 4 bases; J trimming: 0 bases; junction bases outside the gene matches: 15. Here the CDR3 DNA reads TGTGCCAGCAGCTTCCGAGGGGAGACTAGCGGGTTCGCGAACACCGGGGAGCTGTTTTTT. Amino acids: CASSFRGETSGFANTGELFF.

This clone was recorded a few times. J is TRBJ1-1 and V is TRBV7-3; unclear D gene. The V and J ends lost 6 bases and 4 bases respectively, with 12 bases between them. This CDR3 region has 13 residues. Germline lookup yields CDR1 SGHTA and CDR2 FQGTGA. CDR3 protein: CASSPTTGTEAFF. In DNA, the CDR3 is TGTGCCAGCAGTCCCACCACGGGCACTGAAGCTTTCTTT.

The gene calls are TRBV15 and TRBJ2-2, with 13 bases lining up with TRBD2. The germline gives CDR1 LNHNV, CDR2 YYDKDF (reference sequence). V was clipped by 6 bases and J by 0 bases; unmatched bases: 7. The CDR3 covers 18 residues. The CDR3 loop is CATSMGLAGRTNTGELFF. The CDR3 DNA follows: TGTGCCACCAGTATGGGACTAGCGGGAAGAACGAACACCGGGGAGCTGTTTTTT.

This clone showed up just a few times. The chain recombines TRBV9 with TRBJ2-7; weak D call: TRBD1 (5 bases). Germline CDR1 reads SGDLS; CDR2 reads YYNGEE. Deletions cut 4 bases from V and 2 bases from J, with 13 bases between. CDR3 length: 14 amino acids. This CDR3 is CASSPRQSAYEQYF. Written as DNA, the CDR3 is TGTGCCAGCAGCCCCCGACAGTCAGCCTACGAGCAGTACTTC.

The rearrangement links TRBV29-1 to TRBJ2-1; tentatively, D is TRBD2 (5 bases). The V gene's germline CDR1 is SQVTM and CDR2 ANQGSEA. Trimming left V 2 bases short and J 4 bases short, with 15 bases between. The CDR3 has 15 amino acids. CDR3 sequence reads: CSVENAGLKYNEQFF. CDR3 bases: TGCAGCGTTGAAAACGCGGGCCTAAAATACAATGAGCAGTTCTTC.

This clone has only a few counts. The sample contains more than one DNA sequence encoding this CDR3. The chain couples TRBV30 to TRBJ2-5; tentative D call: TRBD1 (6 bases). V lost 0 bases, J lost 2 bases, and 7 bases lay in between. The CDR3 is 13 residues long. Germline lookup yields CDR1 GTSNPN and CDR2 SVGIG (reference sequence). The CDR3 here is CAWSVQGQETQYF. In DNA, the CDR3 is TGTGCCTGGAGTGTACAGGGACAAGAGACCCAGTACTTC.

The chain links TRBV30 to TRBJ1-3; TRBD1 matches at 7 bases. Per the germline V gene, CDR1 is GTSNPN and CDR2 is SVGIG (reference sequence). The ends lost 3 bases at V and 0 bases at J; junction bases unmatched: 2. The CDR3 is 14 residues long. CDR3 in amino acids: CAWRTGNSGNTIYF. The CDR3 DNA follows: TGTGCCTGGAGGACAGGGAACTCTGGAAACACCATATATTTT.

The J gene is TRBJ1-3, the V gene TRBV7-2; 7 bases map to TRBD1. V was clipped by 5 bases and J by 1 base; unmatched bases: 8. The CDR3 has 16 amino acids. Germline CDR1 reads SGHTA; CDR2 reads FQGNSA. CDR3 DNA: TGTGCCAGCAGCCCTCAGGGGGTAACGTCTGGAAACACCATATATTTT. This codes for CASSPQGVTSGNTIYF.

In this sample, this clone turned up a few times. The V gene is TRBV29-1, the J gene TRBJ1-2, with TRBD1 as a possible D gene (6 bases). Germline V gives CDR1 SQVTM, CDR2 ANQGSEA. With 5 bases removed from V and 8 bases from J, the gap between germline ends came to 24 bases. The CDR3 totals 15 residues. The CDR3 region has the DNA TGCAGCGTTTGGCCGAGGGGGAACCTCCAACACGGCTACACCTTC. This translates into CSVWPRGNLQHGYTF. Full variable domain (outside the CDR3, taken from reference TRBV29-1 and TRBJ1-2): SAVISQKPSRDICQRGTSLTIQCQVDSQVTMMFWYRQQPGQSLTLIATANQGSEATYESGFVIDKFPISRPNLTFSTLTVSNMSPEDSSIYLCSVWPRGNLQHGYTFGSGTRLTVV.

The CDR3 nucleotides read TGCAGCGTTGGGGGGGAGGGCAATCAGCCCCAGCATTTT. It yields the protein CSVGGEGNQPQHF. V usage is TRBV29-1 and J usage is TRBJ1-5, with TRBD1 as a possible D gene (5 bases). V dropped 4 bases and J dropped 2 bases, with 9 bases sitting between them. CDR3 length: 13 amino acids. Germline CDR1 SQVTM, CDR2 ANQGSEA.

This clone was observed a few times. The gene calls are TRBV4-2 and TRBJ2-3; TRBD2 agrees at 10 bases. Looked up from germline, CDR1 is LGHNA and CDR2 is YNFKEQ. The CDR3 totals 15 residues. With 4 bases clipped from V and 6 bases from J, the junction kept 7 bases outside the gene matches. CDR3 coding DNA: TGTGCCAGCAGCCCCTACGGGACTAGCGATGATACGCAGTATTTT. It specifies CASSPYGTSDDTQYF.